The 2 T cell receptor beta chains in this list originate from one sample, sequenced in a study of blood T cells in healthy people across ages. Primers used in a second PCR of roughly 6 to 12 cycles were a sample-barcoded 5' primer and a J-beta primer mix. TCRdb re-analysed the 5' RACE reads in MiXCR, keeping a single row per CDR3 protein. Of roughly 1,300,000 distinct CDR3 sequences listed, around 59% were seen once; the top ten hold under 8.5%. Material: blood. The receptors shown here come from a man aged 18 to 29 in good health.

This clonotype showed up just a few times. The chain employs TRBV4-1 and TRBJ2-3, with D perhaps matching TRBD1 (6 bases). Trimming left V 0 bases short and J 1 base short, with 26 bases between. This CDR3 is built from 21 residues. Germline V gives CDR1 MGHRA, CDR2 YSYEKL. The CDR3 loop reads CASSQDKQGSAPSFGTDTQYF. The CDR3, as DNA: TGCGCCAGCAGCCAAGATAAGCAGGGGTCTGCCCCTTCATTCGGCACAGATACGCAGTATTTT.

This clonotype has just a few counts. This sequence joins TRBV2 and TRBJ2-3; tentative D call: TRBD2 (5 bases). Germline CDR1 SNHLY, CDR2 FYNNEI. This CDR3 spans 12 amino acids. V lost 4 bases to trimming and J lost 6 bases, with 8 bases between them. For the CDR3, the DNA is TGTGCCAGCAGTGCTCAGCGGGATACGCAGTATTTT. Translating it yields CASSAQRDTQYF.